These 13 T cell receptor beta chains share one sample of origin, sequenced in a study of tumor and adjacent non-tumor tissue in lung cancer. A modified ARM-PCR protocol with three rounds of nested PCR amplified TCRbeta. TCRdb processed the multiplex PCR reads anew with MiXCR; each CDR3 protein has one entry. The sample shows about 110,000 distinct CDR3 sequences, 60% to 80% of them seen only once. No cell sorting was done before RNA was extracted from the tissue. What was sequenced was lung tumor tissue. The origin of the receptors is a woman aged 55 to 70 with non-small cell lung cancer.

A word on this clonotype: The junction departs from the called germline gene at one end, perhaps through a read error. The chain is built from TRBV11-3 and TRBJ2-1; D is ambiguous. The CDR3 length is 12 residues. CDR1 and CDR2 from the germline V gene are SGHNT and YENEEA. The CDR3 region has the DNA TGTGCCAGCAGATTAGATATGGATGAACAGTTCTTC. Translating it yields CASRLDMDEQFF.

With regard to this clonotype: The junction differs from germline at one of its ends, possibly a read error. This chain links TRBV20-1 with TRBJ2-2; no definite D call. The CDR3 has 13 residues. The V gene's germline CDR1 is DFQATT and CDR2 SNEGSKA (reference sequence). The CDR3, as DNA: TGCAGTGCTAGAGAGATGAACACCGAGGAGCTGCTTTTT. Its protein is CSAREMNTEELLF.

V is TRBV11-2 and J is TRBJ2-7; the D gene is possibly TRBD1 (5 bases). Between the trimmed V and J ends, which lost 5 bases and 6 bases, there was a span of 14 bases. The germline V gene encodes CDR1 SGHAT and CDR2 FQNNGV. This CDR3 is built from 13 residues. The CDR3 DNA reads as TGTGCCAGCAGCCTTCCTACCCAGGGCGAGCAGTACTTC. This sequence encodes CASSLPTQGEQYF.

Details on this clonotype: A clone one base away is much larger, so this may be a read error. The V and J genes are TRBV20-1 and TRBJ1-2; perhaps TRBD1 as D (5 bases). The length of the CDR3 is 17 residues. The germline gives CDR1 DFQATT, CDR2 SNEGSKA (reference sequence). V lost 1 base and J 0 bases, leaving 18 bases between the germline ends. The CDR3 reads CSARGLRGMGPNYGYTF. CDR3 nucleotide sequence: TGCAGTGCTAGAGGTCTGCGGGGCATGGGACCTAACTATGGCTACACCTTC.

This clonotype was detected only a few times. It may be a read error: a sequence one base away is much more abundant. J is TRBJ2-5 and V is TRBV29-1, with 8 bases lining up with TRBD2. This CDR3 spans 12 amino acids. CDR1 and CDR2 from the germline V gene are SQVTM and ANQGSEA. The CDR3 sequence is CNVGLAGETQYF. DNA of the CDR3: TGCAACGTTGGCCTAGCGGGAGAGACCCAGTACTTC.

The rearrangement joins TRBV11-3 to TRBJ2-3; 7 positions match TRBD2. Losses at the gene ends were 6 bases for V and 2 bases for J; bases not matched to a gene: 11. This CDR3 region has 16 residues. The germline V gene has CDR1 SGHNT and CDR2 YENEEA. CDR3 sequence: CASSSGLDVTTDTQYF. DNA for the CDR3: TGTGCCAGCAGTTCAGGACTAGATGTGACCACAGATACGCAGTATTTT.

Comments on this clonotype: A clone one base away is much larger, so this may be a read error. V and J are TRBV5-5 and TRBJ2-7; 9 bases match TRBD1. V lost 9 bases, J lost 8 bases, and 12 bases stayed unmatched. CDR3 length: 13 amino acids. The germline gives CDR1 SGHKS, CDR2 YYEKEE (reference sequence). The CDR3 sequence: CANRFDRGRQQYF. In DNA, the CDR3 is TGTGCCAACAGATTCGACAGGGGGAGACAGCAGTACTTC.

On this clonotype itself: Because it lacks the conserved phenylalanine or tryptophan at the end, this CDR3 is likely a read error. The J gene is TRBJ1-2, the V gene TRBV11-1, with D tentatively TRBD1 (6 bases). There are 14 residues in the CDR3. Germline-derived CDR1 and CDR2 are SGHAT and FQDESV (reference sequence). V lost 7 bases, J lost 4 bases, and 16 bases lay in between. CDR3 sequence reads: CASNSQGPIYGYTL. The CDR3 coding sequence is TGTGCCAGCAACTCACAGGGCCCGATCTATGGCTACACCCTC.

This clonotype came up a few times. This may arise from a read error, as a much more abundant clone is one base away. The genes are TRBV4-2 and TRBJ1-1; D is unclear. The CDR3 covers 13 residues. The germline V gene has CDR1 LGHNA and CDR2 YNFKEQ. The CDR3 protein is CAGSFDTNTEAFF. CDR3 DNA sequence: TGTGCCGGCAGCTTCGACACGAACACTGAAGCTTTCTTT.

The chain couples TRBV30 to TRBJ1-6; D remains unclear. V gave up 3 bases and J gave up 4 bases, with 16 bases separating them. This CDR3 spans 16 amino acids. Per germline, CDR1 GTSNPN and CDR2 SVGIG (reference sequence). CDR3 region: CAWRGAALVYNSPLHF. As DNA, the CDR3 is TGTGCCTGGAGGGGAGCAGCCCTGGTGTATAATTCACCCCTCCACTTT.

This clonotype has a handful of counts. A much bigger clone sits one base away, suggesting this may be a read error. The chain carries TRBV29-1 and TRBJ1-5; 7 bases are a match to TRBD1. The end of the DNA is better explained by TRBJ2-3, so the J call may be wrong. The CDR3 is 14 amino acids. CDR1 SQVTM and CDR2 ANQGSEA come from the germline V gene. CDR3 DNA: TGCAGCGTGAGTACGGACAGGACCAATCAGCCCCAGTATTTT. Its translation: CSVSTDRTNQPQYF.

About this clonotype: No conserved phenylalanine or tryptophan ends this CDR3, so it is likely a read error. This chain connects TRBV20-1 to TRBJ2-7; the D is unclear. The CDR3 length is 15 residues. In germline, CDR1 is DFQATT, CDR2 SNEGSKA (reference sequence). The V and J ends lost 5 bases and 1 base respectively, with 18 bases between them. CDR3 DNA sequence: TGCAGTGCTCGGTTACCGAGAGGCCTTTCCTACGAGCAGTACTAC. This sequence encodes CSARLPRGLSYEQYY.

This clonotype was counted many times. The CDR3 DNA is TGCGCCAGCAGCCAAGATACGACTGATAACTATGGCTACACCTTC. Amino acids: CASSQDTTDNYGYTF. V usage is TRBV4-1 and J usage is TRBJ1-2, with D unclear. Germline V gene lookup returns CDR1 MGHRA and CDR2 YSYEKL. The CDR3 runs 15 residues. V lost 0 bases and J 1 base, leaving 9 bases between the germline ends.